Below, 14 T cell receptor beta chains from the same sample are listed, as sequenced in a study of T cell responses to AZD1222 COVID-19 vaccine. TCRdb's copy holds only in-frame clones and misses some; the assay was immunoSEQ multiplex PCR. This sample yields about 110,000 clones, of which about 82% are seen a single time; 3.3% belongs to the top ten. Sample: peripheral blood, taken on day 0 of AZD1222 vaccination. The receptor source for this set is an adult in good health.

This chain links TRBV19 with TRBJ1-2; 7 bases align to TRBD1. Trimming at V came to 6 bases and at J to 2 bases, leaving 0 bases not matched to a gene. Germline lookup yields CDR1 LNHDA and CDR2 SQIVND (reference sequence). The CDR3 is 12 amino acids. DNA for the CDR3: TGTGCCAGTAGGGGACAGAACTATGGCTACACCTTC. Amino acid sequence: CASRGQNYGYTF.

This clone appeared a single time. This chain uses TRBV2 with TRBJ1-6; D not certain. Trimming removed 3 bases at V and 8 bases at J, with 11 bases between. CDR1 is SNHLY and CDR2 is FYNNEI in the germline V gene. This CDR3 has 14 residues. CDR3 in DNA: TGTGCCAGCAGTGAGGTCAGCAAGTATTCACCCCTCCACTTT. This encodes CASSEVSKYSPLHF. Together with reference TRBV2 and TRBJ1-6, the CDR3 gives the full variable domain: EPEVTQTPSHQVTQMGQEVILRCVPISNHLYFYWYRQILGQKVEFLVSFYNNEISEKSEIFDDQFSVERPDGSNFTLKIRSTKLEDSAMYFCASSEVSKYSPLHFGNGTRLTVT.

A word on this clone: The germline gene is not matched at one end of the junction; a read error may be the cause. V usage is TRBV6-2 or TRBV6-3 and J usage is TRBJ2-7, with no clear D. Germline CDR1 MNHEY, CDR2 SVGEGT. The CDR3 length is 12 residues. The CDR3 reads CASSPSLVSSHF. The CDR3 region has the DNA TGTGCCAGCAGCCCGTCTTTAGTGAGCTCCCACTTC.

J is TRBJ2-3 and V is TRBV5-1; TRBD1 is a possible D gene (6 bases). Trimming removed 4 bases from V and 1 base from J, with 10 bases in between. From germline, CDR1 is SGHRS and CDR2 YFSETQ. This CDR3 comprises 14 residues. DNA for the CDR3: TGCGCCAGCAGCGAGGGGGTGGGCACAGATACGCAGTATTTT. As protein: CASSEGVGTDTQYF.

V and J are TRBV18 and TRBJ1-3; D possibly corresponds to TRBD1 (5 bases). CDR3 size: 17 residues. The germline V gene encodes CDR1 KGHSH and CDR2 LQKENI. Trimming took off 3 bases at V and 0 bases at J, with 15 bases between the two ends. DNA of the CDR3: TGTGCCAGCTCACCCGCAGCACAGGTTTACTCTGGAAACACCATATATTTT. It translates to CASSPAAQVYSGNTIYF. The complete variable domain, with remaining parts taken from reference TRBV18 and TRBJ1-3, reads NAGVMQNPRHLVRRRGQEARLRCSPMKGHSHVYWYRQLPEEGLKFMVYLQKENIIDESGMPKERFSAEFPKEGPSILRIQQVVRGDSAAYFCASSPAAQVYSGNTIYFGEGSWLTVV.

The CDR3 coding sequence is TGTGCCAGCAGCCAACAACAGGGTCACACCGGGGAGCTGTTTTTT. Amino acid sequence: CASSQQQGHTGELFF. The chain joins TRBV5-4 to TRBJ2-2, with a tentative D call TRBD1 (6 bases). Germline loops: CDR1 SGHNT, CDR2 YYREEE (reference sequence). The V gene lost 4 bases and the J gene lost 3 bases, with 13 bases spanning the gap. The CDR3 is made up of 15 amino acids.

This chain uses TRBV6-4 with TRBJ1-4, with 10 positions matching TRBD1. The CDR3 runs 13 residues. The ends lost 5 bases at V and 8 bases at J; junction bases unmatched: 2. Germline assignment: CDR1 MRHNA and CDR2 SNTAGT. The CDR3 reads CASSRDRGEKLFF. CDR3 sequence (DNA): TGTGCCAGCAGTCGGGACAGGGGCGAAAAACTGTTTTTT.

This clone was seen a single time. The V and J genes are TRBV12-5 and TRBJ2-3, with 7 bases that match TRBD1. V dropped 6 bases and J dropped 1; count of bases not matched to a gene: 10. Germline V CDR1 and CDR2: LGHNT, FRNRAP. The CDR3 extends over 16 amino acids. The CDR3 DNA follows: TGTGCTAGTGGGGCCACAGGGGCATTCGGCACAGATACGCAGTATTTT. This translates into CASGATGAFGTDTQYF.

This CDR3 reads CASSEEAGASSYNSPLHF. The CDR3 region has the DNA TGTGCCAGCAGTGAAGAGGCAGGGGCGAGCTCCTATAATTCACCCCTCCACTTT. This chain links TRBV6-1 with TRBJ1-6; D might be TRBD1 (6 bases). The CDR3 length is 18 residues. In germline, CDR1 is MNHNS, CDR2 SASEGT. V shed 1 base and J shed 0 bases, with 13 bases lying between them.

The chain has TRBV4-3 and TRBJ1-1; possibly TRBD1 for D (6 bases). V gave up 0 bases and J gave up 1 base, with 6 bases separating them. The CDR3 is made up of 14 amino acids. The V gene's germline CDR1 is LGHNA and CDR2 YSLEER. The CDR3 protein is CASSQETGNTEAFF. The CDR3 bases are TGCGCCAGCAGCCAAGAGACAGGGAACACTGAAGCTTTCTTT.

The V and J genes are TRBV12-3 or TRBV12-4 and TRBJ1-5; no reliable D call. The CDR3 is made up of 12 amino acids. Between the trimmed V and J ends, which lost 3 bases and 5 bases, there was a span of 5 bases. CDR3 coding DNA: TGTGCCAGCAGTTTCGGTGATCAGCCCCAGCATTTT. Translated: CASSFGDQPQHF.

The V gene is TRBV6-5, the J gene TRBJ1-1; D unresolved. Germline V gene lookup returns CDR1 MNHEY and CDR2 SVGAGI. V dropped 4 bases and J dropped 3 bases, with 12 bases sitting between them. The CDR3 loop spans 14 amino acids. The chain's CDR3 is CASSWTGSYTEAFF. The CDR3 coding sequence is TGTGCCAGCAGTTGGACCGGGTCCTACACTGAAGCTTTCTTT.

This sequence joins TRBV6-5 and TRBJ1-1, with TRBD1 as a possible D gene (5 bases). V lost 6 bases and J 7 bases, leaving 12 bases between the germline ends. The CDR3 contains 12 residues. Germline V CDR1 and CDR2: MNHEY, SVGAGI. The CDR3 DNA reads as TGTGCCAGCAGCCGGGACGGAAATGAAGCTTTCTTT. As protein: CASSRDGNEAFF.

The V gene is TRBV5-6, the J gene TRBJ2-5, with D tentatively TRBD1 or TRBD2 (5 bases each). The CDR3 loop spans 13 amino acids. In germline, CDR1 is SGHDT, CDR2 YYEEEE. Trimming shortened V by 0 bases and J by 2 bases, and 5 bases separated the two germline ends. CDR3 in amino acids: CASSLGGQETQYF. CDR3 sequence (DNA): TGTGCCAGCAGCTTGGGGGGGCAAGAGACCCAGTACTTC.